A single sample is the source of the 12 T cell receptor beta chains below, sequenced in a study of T cells in Graves' hyperthyroidism and ophthalmopathy. Amplified regions were TCR beta CDR3 sequences from RNA transcripts. A set of HTBI primers served as the primers for a first-round RT-PCR of the TCR CDR3. In TCRdb, the multiplex PCR reads were re-called with MiXCR into one record per CDR3 protein. The repertoire holds roughly 710,000 distinct CDR3 sequences, approximately 40% seen once, with around 32% in the top ten. The sequenced sample was blood. The receptors were sampled from a woman aged 35 to 49 with Graves' hyperthyroidism.

The chain is built from TRBV2 and TRBJ2-7; unclear D gene. Trimming stripped 7 bases from V and 6 bases from J, with 7 bases between. Germline V gene sequence: CDR1 SNHLY, CDR2 FYNNEI. CDR3 length: 10 amino acids. The CDR3 coding sequence is TGTGCCAGCACGAGGATCGAGCAGTACTTC. As protein: CASTRIEQYF.

About this clonotype: A read error may be the cause here, since a much bigger clone is one base away. The chain uses TRBV29-1 and TRBJ1-1, with a tentative D call TRBD1 (6 bases). CDR3 size: 13 residues. CDR1 is SQVTM and CDR2 is ANQGSEA in the germline V gene. The CDR3 DNA follows: TGCAGCGTTGAAGCAGGGGCTTCCACTGAAGCTTCCTTT. Translated, it gives CSVEAGASTEASF.

Ten or more counts support this clonotype. This chain connects TRBV2 to TRBJ1-1, with unresolved D. The CDR3 spans 15 residues. Germline lookup yields CDR1 SNHLY and CDR2 FYNNEI. Trimming left V 7 bases short and J 3 bases short, with 18 bases between. CDR3 coding DNA: TGTGCCAGCACCGAGGGTCCGGGGAAATACACTGAAGCTTTCTTT. Translating it yields CASTEGPGKYTEAFF.

This clonotype has more than one count but fewer than ten. The chain is built from TRBV20-1 and TRBJ1-2; D ambiguous. Trimming removed 0 bases from V and 2 bases from J, with 10 bases in between. The CDR3 is made up of 14 amino acids. Germline V gene sequence: CDR1 DFQATT, CDR2 SNEGSKA (reference sequence). The CDR3 loop is CSARDQARNYGYTF. The CDR3 DNA reads as TGCAGTGCTAGAGATCAGGCCCGAAACTATGGCTACACCTTC.

This clonotype was picked up many times. The chain uses TRBV2 and TRBJ2-7, with no clear D. V shed 1 base and J shed 11 bases, with 18 bases lying between them. Germline values: CDR1 SNHLY, CDR2 FYNNEI. The CDR3 is made up of 14 amino acids. DNA of the CDR3: TGTGCCAGCAGTGAAGGGCTCCAGCCGGTAGGAAAGTACTTC. Its protein product is CASSEGLQPVGKYF.

As concerns this clonotype: This clone may be a read error of a much larger clone one base away. The gene calls are TRBV10-3 and TRBJ1-2; D gene ambiguous. Germline CDR1 and CDR2: ENHRY and SYGVKD. The CDR3 is 11 amino acids. The CDR3 reads CAAGRWYDYTF. CDR3 nucleotides: TGTGCCGCGGGGAGGTGGTATGACTACACCTTC.

The table lists this clonotype with a few counts. The chain carries TRBV6-5 and TRBJ1-1; no clear D. This CDR3 is built from 17 residues. Germline CDR1 is MNHEY and CDR2 is SVGAGI. Trimming stripped 0 bases from V and 3 bases from J, with 17 bases between. CDR3 sequence reads: CASSYSLRSDGYTEAFF. The CDR3 DNA is TGTGCCAGCAGTTACTCTCTAAGATCGGACGGATACACTGAAGCTTTCTTT.

Remarks on this clonotype: Its ends do not fully match the called genes, so a read error is possible. J is TRBJ1-1 and V is TRBV7-8; 7 bases are shared with TRBD1. The CDR3 is 13 residues long. Germline CDR1 is SGHVS and CDR2 is FQNEAQ. In DNA form, the CDR3 reads TGTGCCATCAGCTACAGGGGAGTCACTGAAGCTTTCTTT. Translated: CAISYRGVTEAFF.

This chain uses TRBV5-1 with TRBJ1-1, with D unresolved. V was shortened by 0 bases and J by 0 bases, with 6 bases between the two germline ends. Germline V gene sequence: CDR1 SGHRS, CDR2 YFSETQ. The CDR3 extends over 14 amino acids. CDR3 bases: TGCGCCAGCAGCTTGGACCTTTTGAACACTGAAGCTTTCTTT. It translates to CASSLDLLNTEAFF.

The table lists this clonotype with many counts. The chain couples TRBV5-5 to TRBJ1-2; D not certain. The V gene lost 4 bases and the J gene lost 2 bases, with 18 bases spanning the gap. The CDR3 spans 16 residues. Germline CDR1 SGHKS, CDR2 YYEKEE (reference sequence). CDR3 nucleotide sequence: TGTGCCAGCAGCCCTTTCCTTCAAGGGCTCAACTATGGCTACACCTTC. Its translation is CASSPFLQGLNYGYTF.

This clonotype was found many times. The rearrangement links TRBV7-2 to TRBJ1-6; D not certain. Trimming pared 1 base from V and 2 bases from J, leaving 18 bases between. This CDR3 has 19 residues. Germline lookup yields CDR1 SGHTA and CDR2 FQGNSA. Written as DNA, the CDR3 is TGTGCCAGCAGCTTAGTTCGAGGTGTATGGACTCCCTATAATTCACCCCTCCACTTT. This sequence encodes CASSLVRGVWTPYNSPLHF.

This chain joins TRBV7-6 and TRBJ1-6, with a tentative D call TRBD1 (6 bases). The CDR3 length is 15 residues. CDR1 is SGHVS, CDR2 FNYEAQ, per germline. Trimming took 5 bases from V and 14 from J, leaving 22 bases between them. For the CDR3, the DNA is TGTGCCAGCAGCCCCGGCGAGGGGGGGGCTAAAGCCCTCCACTTT. It yields the protein CASSPGEGGAKALHF.